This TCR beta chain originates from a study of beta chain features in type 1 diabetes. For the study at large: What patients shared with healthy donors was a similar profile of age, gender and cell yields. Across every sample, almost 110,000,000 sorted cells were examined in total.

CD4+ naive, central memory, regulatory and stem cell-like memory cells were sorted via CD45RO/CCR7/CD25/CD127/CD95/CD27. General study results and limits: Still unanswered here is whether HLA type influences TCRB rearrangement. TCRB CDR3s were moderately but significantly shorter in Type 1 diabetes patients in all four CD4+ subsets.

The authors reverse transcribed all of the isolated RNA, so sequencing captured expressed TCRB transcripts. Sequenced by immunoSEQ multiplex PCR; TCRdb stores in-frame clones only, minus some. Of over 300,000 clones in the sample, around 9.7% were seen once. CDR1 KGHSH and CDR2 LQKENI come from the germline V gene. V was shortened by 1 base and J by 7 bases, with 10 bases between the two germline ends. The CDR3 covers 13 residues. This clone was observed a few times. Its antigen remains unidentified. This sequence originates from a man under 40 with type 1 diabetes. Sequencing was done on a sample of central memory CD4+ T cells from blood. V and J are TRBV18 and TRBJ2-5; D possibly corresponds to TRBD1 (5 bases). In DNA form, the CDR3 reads TGTGCCAGCTCACCACTTCAGGGTGCGACCCAGTACTTC. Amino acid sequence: CASSPLQGATQYF.